The 24 T cell receptor beta chains below come from one sample, sequenced in a study of blood T cell repertoires in COVID-19. TCRdb keeps only in-frame clones here, not all; method: immunoSEQ multiplex PCR. Among tens of thousands of clones, roughly 85% were seen once, and the ten largest hold 4.3%. The specimen sequenced was peripheral blood. All receptors derive from a man between 60 and 70 years old with acute or convalescent COVID-19.

This chain links TRBV11-1 with TRBJ2-1; TRBD1 might be the D (5 bases). This CDR3 has 15 residues. V was shortened by 1 base and J by 7 bases, with 14 bases between the two germline ends. Germline CDR1 is SGHAT and CDR2 is FQDESV (reference sequence). The CDR3 DNA is TGTGCCAGCAGCTTAGATCAGGGTTTGGGAAATGAGCAGTTCTTC. The encoded protein is CASSLDQGLGNEQFF.

CDR3 sequence (DNA): TGTGCCAGCAGCTTAGAGCCTGGGACTAGCGGGGTAGAGACCCAGTACTTC. Protein sequence: CASSLEPGTSGVETQYF. The chain links TRBV7-2 to TRBJ2-5; 13 nucleotides agree with TRBD2. CDR1 SGHTA and CDR2 FQGNSA come from the germline V gene. CDR3 length equals 17 residues. The V segment lost 1 base and the J segment 4 bases; nucleotides outside the gene matches: 6.

The chain is built from TRBV3-1 (or the pseudogene TRBV3-2) and TRBJ1-5; possible D gene TRBD1, 6 bases. Germline CDR1 is LGHDT and CDR2 is YNNKEL (reference sequence). CDR3 length equals 14 residues. The V end lost 1 base, the J end lost 7 bases, and 11 bases lay between the germline ends. CDR3 in amino acids: CASSQGWGQQPQHF. The CDR3 DNA sequence: TGTGCCAGCAGCCAAGGCTGGGGGCAACAGCCCCAGCATTTT.

The chain's CDR3 is CASKPDSMNTEAFF. The CDR3 DNA is TGTGCCAGTAAGCCGGACAGCATGAACACTGAAGCTTTCTTT. V is TRBV5-5 and J is TRBJ1-1; D might be TRBD1 (6 bases). V was cut by 8 bases and J by 0 bases, with 14 bases left in between. Germline lookup yields CDR1 SGHKS and CDR2 YYEKEE (reference sequence). The CDR3 totals 14 residues.

The sample holds a few counts of this clone. This chain connects TRBV30 to TRBJ2-3, with 7 bases lining up with TRBD1. J gave up 4 bases and V 1 base, and 5 bases lay outside the gene matches. Germline loops: CDR1 GTSNPN, CDR2 SVGIG (reference sequence). The CDR3 runs to 14 residues. The DNA of the CDR3 is TGTGCCTGGAGTGACAGGGGCTGGGCAGATACGCAGTATTTT. This gives the protein CAWSDRGWADTQYF.

This rearrangement joins TRBV12-3 or TRBV12-4 to TRBJ2-2; D might be TRBD1 (6 bases). There are 13 residues in the CDR3. The V gene lost 6 bases and the J gene lost 7 bases, with 12 bases spanning the gap. The CDR3 DNA follows: TGTGCCAGCAGGGGCACAGGGAGCGGGGAGCTGTTTTTT. Its translation is CASRGTGSGELFF.

V and J are TRBV6-5 and TRBJ2-7, with 7 positions matching TRBD1. V was clipped by 2 bases and J by 2 bases; unmatched bases: 3. CDR1 is MNHEY and CDR2 is SVGAGI in the germline V gene. The CDR3 extends over 14 amino acids. This CDR3 reads CASSYDRDPYEQYF. CDR3 DNA: TGTGCCAGCAGTTACGACAGGGACCCCTACGAGCAGTACTTC.

The chain uses TRBV30 and TRBJ1-2; 8 bases line up with TRBD1. CDR1 and CDR2 (germline): GTSNPN, SVGIG (reference sequence). The V gene end was trimmed by 4 bases and the J gene end by 6 bases; junction bases not matched to a gene: 7. This CDR3 is built from 13 residues. DNA for the CDR3: TGTGCCTGGAACCGAGGGGGACAGGATGGCTACACCTTC. Residues: CAWNRGGQDGYTF.

The chain has TRBV6-5 and TRBJ1-1, with TRBD1 identical over 7 bases. Losses at the gene ends were 6 bases for V and 1 base for J; bases not matched to a gene: 5. Germline loops: CDR1 MNHEY, CDR2 SVGAGI. The CDR3 runs 14 residues. The DNA for the CDR3 is TGTGCCAGCAGGGACAGGAGTACGAACACTGAAGCTTTCTTT. Its protein product is CASRDRSTNTEAFF.

This rearrangement joins TRBV6-2 or TRBV6-3 to TRBJ1-6; D is unclear. Looked up from germline, CDR1 is MNHEY and CDR2 is SVGEGT. The V end was cut by 3 bases, the J end by 10 bases, with 16 bases between. The CDR3 spans 15 residues. CDR3 protein: CASSYQVGVGSPLHF. CDR3 bases: TGTGCCAGCAGTTATCAGGTCGGGGTGGGCTCACCCCTCCACTTT.

J is TRBJ1-4 and V is TRBV9; 9 positions agree with TRBD1. Trimming at V came to 3 bases and at J to 4 bases, leaving 4 bases not matched to a gene. CDR3 length equals 15 residues. Per germline, CDR1 SGDLS and CDR2 YYNGEE. The CDR3 loop reads CASSGTGDYNEKLFF. The CDR3 region has the DNA TGTGCCAGCAGCGGGACAGGGGACTATAATGAAAAACTGTTTTTT.

The chain carries TRBV12-3 or TRBV12-4 and TRBJ1-1; 7 nucleotides align to TRBD1. The CDR3 is 13 residues long. V lost 8 bases to trimming and J lost 1 base; unmatched junction nucleotides: 4. CDR3 bases: TGTGCCAGCCGACGACAGGGGAACACTGAAGCTTTCTTT. Translating it yields CASRRQGNTEAFF.

Turning to this clone: Its ends do not fully match the called genes, so a read error is possible. This chain connects TRBV3-1 (or the pseudogene TRBV3-2) to TRBJ1-5; D unclear. This CDR3 region has 14 residues. CDR1 is LGHDT, CDR2 YNNKEL, per germline (reference sequence). The chain's CDR3 is CASSQGPSGQPQHF. For the CDR3, the DNA is TGCGCCAGCAGCCAAGGCCCCTCAGGTCAGCCCCAGCATTTT.

CDR3 sequence reads: CASSDGTSGGQETQYF. The CDR3 DNA reads as TGCGCCAGCAGTGATGGGACTAGCGGGGGTCAAGAGACCCAGTACTTC. The rearrangement joins TRBV10-1 to TRBJ2-5, with TRBD2 matching over 14 bases. There are 16 residues in the CDR3. CDR1 is WNHNN, CDR2 SYGVQD, per germline (reference sequence). With V trimmed by 3 bases and J by 2 bases, 2 bases remained unmatched.

This chain connects TRBV6-2 or TRBV6-3 to TRBJ1-3, with TRBD1 identical over 7 bases. This CDR3 contains 15 residues. With V trimmed by 5 bases and J by 4 bases, 8 bases remained unmatched. Germline loops: CDR1 MNHEY, CDR2 SVGEGT. In DNA form, the CDR3 reads TGTGCCAGCAGTCCATCCGGGACAGTCGGAAACACCATATATTTT. Translated, it gives CASSPSGTVGNTIYF.

The chain links TRBV28 to TRBJ2-2; D may be TRBD1 (6 bases). The CDR3 consists of 15 residues. Between the trimmed V and J ends, which lost 3 bases and 2 bases, there was a span of 10 bases. CDR1 MDHEN and CDR2 SYDVKM come from the germline V gene. The CDR3 DNA reads as TGTGCCAGCAGTTTGGGGGCCCCTAACACCGGGGAGCTGTTTTTT. Translation gives CASSLGAPNTGELFF.

The V and J genes are TRBV6-5 and TRBJ2-7, with D perhaps TRBD1 (5 bases). This CDR3 has 13 residues. The V and J ends lost 5 bases and 7 bases respectively, with 15 bases between them. Germline CDR1 and CDR2: MNHEY and SVGAGI. The CDR3: CASSSDSLGEQYF. CDR3 nucleotides: TGTGCCAGCAGTAGTGACAGCCTCGGGGAGCAGTACTTC.

The genes are TRBV4-3 and TRBJ1-1; the match to TRBD1 covers 7 bases. Germline V CDR1 and CDR2: LGHNA, YSLEER. The CDR3 has 19 residues. V was clipped by 1 base and J by 0 bases; unmatched bases: 14. The CDR3 nucleotides are TGCGCCAGCAGCCAAGGACAGGGAGGAGGAGGGACGGTGAACACTGAAGCTTTCTTT. It yields the protein CASSQGQGGGGTVNTEAFF.

The V gene is TRBV27, the J gene TRBJ2-1, with TRBD2 matching 9 bases. The CDR3 has 16 amino acids. The junction had 5 bases not matched to a gene; V was cut back by 0 bases and J by 5 bases. Germline lookup yields CDR1 MNHEY and CDR2 SMNVEV (reference sequence). The CDR3 nucleotides are TGTGCCAGCAGTTTATCGGCGGGGGGGCTTGACAATGAGCAGTTCTTC. It specifies CASSLSAGGLDNEQFF.

DNA of the CDR3: TGTGCCAGCAGCCAGGAGGGGTCTGGCTACACCTTC. Its translation: CASSQEGSGYTF. The gene calls are TRBV11-2 and TRBJ1-2, with D perhaps matching TRBD1 (5 bases). There are 12 residues in the CDR3. Germline assignment: CDR1 SGHAT and CDR2 FQNNGV. Trimming pared 5 bases from V and 7 bases from J, leaving 11 bases between.

The genes are TRBV6-5 and TRBJ1-5, with D perhaps matching TRBD1 (6 bases). The CDR3 consists of 15 residues. Looked up from germline, CDR1 is MNHEY and CDR2 is SVGAGI. Trimming took 2 bases from V and 6 from J, leaving 14 bases between them. Here the CDR3 reads CASSYLHRDGQPQHF. The CDR3 DNA reads TGTGCCAGCAGTTACCTCCACAGGGATGGTCAGCCCCAGCATTTT.

A single count supports this clone. The chain carries TRBV2 and TRBJ2-7; 7 bases fit TRBD1. The CDR3 spans 14 residues. Trimming at V came to 9 bases and at J to 0 bases, leaving 8 bases not matched to a gene. CDR1 SNHLY and CDR2 FYNNEI come from the germline V gene. The CDR3 nucleotides read TGTGCCAGGAGTTCGACAGGGAACTCCTACGAGCAGTACTTC. Protein product: CARSSTGNSYEQYF.

The chain is built from TRBV5-4 and TRBJ1-2; 8 bases match TRBD1. CDR3 size: 16 residues. V lost 0 bases and J lost 4; bases outside the gene matches: 8. In germline, CDR1 is SGHNT, CDR2 YYREEE (reference sequence). The CDR3 coding sequence is TGTGCCAGCAGCTTGGGGAGGGACAGGCTTGCCTATGGCTACACCTTC. Residues: CASSLGRDRLAYGYTF.

The chain employs TRBV11-2 and TRBJ1-5; D is perhaps TRBD1 (6 bases). Trimming took 4 bases from V and 6 from J, leaving 19 bases between them. Germline values: CDR1 SGHAT, CDR2 FQNNGV. The CDR3 has 16 residues. The CDR3 DNA is TGTGCCAGCAGCTCCGGAATCCCCAGGGGTGGTCAGCCCCAGCATTTT. This codes for CASSSGIPRGGQPQHF.